This entry lists 8 T cell receptor beta chains sequenced from one sample in a study of radiation and T cells in renal cell carcinoma. The sample's time point: blood 4 weeks post-SBRT, at nephrectomy. Treatment specified: 15 Gy SBRT to primary tumor, nephrectomy 4 weeks later. The assay was immunoSEQ multiplex PCR, and TCRdb's table has in-frame clones only and misses some. The sample carries over 90,000 clones, around 84% recorded once. Sequenced material: blood, taken from a patient whose treatment included radiotherapy and nephrectomy. The origin of the receptors is a man aged 55 to 70 with renal cell carcinoma.

This clone has a handful of counts. The CDR3: CASSQRGAGEQFF. The CDR3 DNA reads TGTGCCAGCAGCCAGAGGGGCGCGGGTGAGCAGTTCTTC. The chain recombines TRBV4-2 with TRBJ2-1; D could derive from TRBD1 or TRBD2 (5 bases each). Looked up from germline, CDR1 is LGHNA and CDR2 is YNFKEQ. This CDR3 is 13 amino acids long. Trimming left V 3 bases short and J 9 bases short, with 12 bases between.

In the case of this clone: The same CDR3 also results from other DNA sequences found in this sample. The V call is TRBV5-4, the J call TRBJ1-4, with D perhaps TRBD1 (5 bases). The germline CDR1 and CDR2 sequences are SGHNT and YYREEE (reference sequence). CDR3 length: 14 amino acids. The V and J ends lost 4 bases and 7 bases respectively, with 14 bases between them. The CDR3 here is CASSLGTFGEKLFF. The CDR3 DNA is TGTGCCAGCAGCCTCGGGACTTTCGGTGAAAAACTGTTTTTT.

This clone showed up just once. This sequence joins TRBV28 and TRBJ2-7; TRBD2 matches 7 bases. CDR1 is MDHEN and CDR2 is SYDVKM in the germline V gene. The CDR3 length is 15 residues. V gave up 6 bases and J gave up 4 bases; unmatched junction bases: 12. DNA of the CDR3: TGTGCCAGCAGGGGCAGCAGCGGGAACTCGTACGAGCAGTACTTC. This translates into CASRGSSGNSYEQYF. Full variable domain (outside the CDR3, taken from reference TRBV28 and TRBJ2-7): DVKVTQSSRYLVKRTGEKVFLECVQDMDHENMFWYRQDPGLGLRLIYFSYDVKMKEKGDIPEGYSVSREKKERFSLILESASTNQTSMYLCASRGSSGNSYEQYFGPGTRLTVT.

This clone is termed medium-sized. The rearrangement joins TRBV30 to TRBJ1-5, with D unclear. Germline V gives CDR1 GTSNPN, CDR2 SVGIG (reference sequence). This CDR3 comprises 14 residues. Trimming left V 2 bases short and J 1 base short, with 9 bases between. For the CDR3, the DNA is TGTGCCTGGAGTCTTGGGAGGAGCAATCAGCCCCAGCATTTT. Its protein product is CAWSLGRSNQPQHF.

The table lists this clone with a few counts. J is TRBJ2-7 and V is TRBV28; D not certain. The germline V and J ends were trimmed by 4 bases and 0 bases, with 16 bases remaining between them. Germline V lookup: CDR1 MDHEN, CDR2 SYDVKM. The CDR3 loop spans 16 amino acids. The CDR3 coding sequence is TGTGCCAGCAGTTCCTTGACAAGGCTGAGCTCCTACGAGCAGTACTTC. It specifies CASSSLTRLSSYEQYF.

V is TRBV11-2 and J is TRBJ1-4; TRBD1 agrees at 7 bases. This CDR3 has 17 residues. Germline V gives CDR1 SGHAT, CDR2 FQNNGV. V gave up 0 bases and J gave up 3 bases; unmatched junction bases: 7. The CDR3 region is CASSLDGAGTANEKLFF. The CDR3 DNA sequence: TGTGCCAGCAGCTTAGACGGGGCCGGGACAGCTAATGAAAAACTGTTTTTT.

This chain links TRBV2 with TRBJ2-4; possibly TRBD1 or TRBD2 for D (5 bases each). V lost 0 bases, J lost 0 bases, and 15 bases lay in between. Germline CDR1 is SNHLY and CDR2 is FYNNEI. The CDR3 loop spans 18 amino acids. DNA of the CDR3: TGTGCCAGCAGTGAAGCTGGGGGAGAAGAGCTAGCCAAAAACATTCAGTACTTC. Protein sequence: CASSEAGGEELAKNIQYF. Full variable domain (outside the CDR3, taken from reference TRBV2 and TRBJ2-4): EPEVTQTPSHQVTQMGQEVILRCVPISNHLYFYWYRQILGQKVEFLVSFYNNEISEKSEIFDDQFSVERPDGSNFTLKIRSTKLEDSAMYFCASSEAGGEELAKNIQYFGAGTRLSVL.

The chain is built from TRBV4-2 and TRBJ2-7; 11 nucleotides agree with TRBD2. The junction had 6 bases not matched to a gene; V was cut back by 0 bases and J by 8 bases. The germline CDR1 and CDR2 sequences are LGHNA and YNFKEQ. This CDR3 spans 15 amino acids. The CDR3 DNA follows: TGTGCCAGCAGCCAAGATTTTAGCGGGAGGGGGAAGCAGTACTTC. Protein sequence: CASSQDFSGRGKQYF.